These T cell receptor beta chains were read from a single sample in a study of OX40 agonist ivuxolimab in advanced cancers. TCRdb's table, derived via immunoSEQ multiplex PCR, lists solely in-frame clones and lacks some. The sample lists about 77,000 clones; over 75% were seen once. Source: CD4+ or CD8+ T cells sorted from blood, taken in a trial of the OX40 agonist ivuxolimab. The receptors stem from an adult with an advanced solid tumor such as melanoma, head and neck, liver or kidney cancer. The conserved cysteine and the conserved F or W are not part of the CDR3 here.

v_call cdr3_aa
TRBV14 ASSQQHFNYGYT
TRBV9 ASSVEGQGFYEQY
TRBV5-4 ASSLIPADYGYT
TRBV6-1 ASSRDRANTGELF
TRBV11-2 ASSLEGTAMNTEAF
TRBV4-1 ASSPRQGHTEAF
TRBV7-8 ASSLGDISGANVLT
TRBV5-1 ASSYPILTSGGEDTQY
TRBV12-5 ASGLVQGGEAQY
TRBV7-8 ASSLLRGFGELF
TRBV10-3 AISVRQSDGYT
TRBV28 ASSLSGQTSPLH